One sample yielded the 8 T cell receptor beta chains listed below, sequenced in a study of long-term antiretroviral therapy in people with HIV (dated by TCRdb to 2021 to 2024). The immunoSEQ hsTCRB v3.0 assay was used at survey level resolution for TRB variable region sequencing. TCRdb limited this immuneACCESS table to in-frame rearrangements with V and J called. A share of clones is missing; checked studies link under half to unresolved V genes, and the rest is unexplained. Present in this sample are about 26,000 clones, 86% of which were seen just once. The ten largest clones capture under 5.5% of the sample. Material: unsorted PBMCs, obtained 2.7 years after starting antiretroviral therapy. These receptors all stem from a man aged 35 to 55 with HIV.

The V and J genes are TRBV18 and TRBJ2-1; TRBD1 is a possible D gene (6 bases). Trimming took off 3 bases at V and 3 bases at J, with 12 bases between the two ends. The germline gives CDR1 KGHSH, CDR2 LQKENI. The CDR3 consists of 15 residues. CDR3 sequence: CASSPIPDSYNEQFF. In DNA, the CDR3 is TGTGCCAGCTCACCCATACCGGACAGCTACAATGAGCAGTTCTTC.

The rearrangement uses TRBV5-1 and TRBJ2-7, with 10 nucleotides matching TRBD2. The germline gives CDR1 SGHRS, CDR2 YFSETQ. The V segment lost 4 bases and the J segment 5 bases; nucleotides outside the gene matches: 6. The CDR3 totals 14 residues. As DNA, the CDR3 is TGCGCCAGCAGCGTTACTAGCGGGGTCCACGAGCAGTACTTC. This codes for CASSVTSGVHEQYF.

This clone was counted between two and nine times. The gene calls are TRBV13 and TRBJ1-5, with D perhaps matching TRBD1 (5 bases). Germline CDR1 reads PRHDT; CDR2 reads FYEKMQ (reference sequence). The CDR3 sequence is 14 residues long. V was shortened by 9 bases and J by 2 bases, with 14 bases between the two germline ends. CDR3 DNA sequence: TGTGCCAGTGGGGAGGGGCTGGGCAATCAGCCCCAGCATTTT. Its protein product is CASGEGLGNQPQHF.

The chain recombines TRBV4-2 with TRBJ2-2, with TRBD2 matching 16 bases. The V and J ends lost 0 bases and 2 bases, in that order; junction bases with no gene match: 3. CDR1 and CDR2 from the germline V gene are LGHNA and YNFKEQ. The CDR3 is 19 amino acids. The CDR3 here is CASSQEGLAGGRNTGELFF. CDR3 in DNA: TGTGCCAGCAGCCAAGAGGGACTAGCGGGGGGGCGAAACACCGGGGAGCTGTTTTTT.

This chain uses TRBV18 with TRBJ2-5; D not resolved. The CDR3 is made up of 11 amino acids. V was clipped by 1 base and J by 3 bases, with 0 bases between them. Germline values: CDR1 KGHSH, CDR2 LQKENI. The CDR3: CASSPQETQYF. The DNA of the CDR3 is TGTGCCAGCTCACCACAAGAGACCCAGTACTTC.

The V and J genes are TRBV10-3 and TRBJ2-1; no clear D. Between the trimmed V and J ends, which lost 8 bases and 3 bases, there was a span of 11 bases. The CDR3 is made up of 13 amino acids. Germline-derived CDR1 and CDR2 are ENHRY and SYGVKD. In DNA form, the CDR3 reads TGTGCCATCCGGTCAGACCTCTACAATGAGCAGTTCTTC. Translated: CAIRSDLYNEQFF.

CDR3 nucleotides: TGTGCCAGCAGCTTGGATACGGACTATGGCTACACCTTC. Residues: CASSLDTDYGYTF. The gene calls are TRBV5-6 and TRBJ1-2; no definite D call. Germline-derived CDR1 and CDR2 are SGHDT and YYEEEE. The CDR3 is 13 amino acids. V was shortened by 0 bases and J by 3 bases, with 6 bases between the two germline ends.

The chain uses TRBV6-6 and TRBJ1-2, with 9 bases lining up with TRBD1. CDR1 is MNHNY and CDR2 is SVGAGI in the germline V gene (reference sequence). This CDR3 is 16 amino acids long. The V gene end was trimmed by 1 base and the J gene end by 5 bases; junction bases not matched to a gene: 8. The CDR3 DNA is TGTGCCAGCAGTTACTGGTTGGGACAGGGAACTTATGGCTACACCTTC. This sequence encodes CASSYWLGQGTYGYTF.